This T cell receptor beta chain was captured by sequencing in a study of blood T cell repertoires in COVID-19. Study overall: Italy, Spain and the United States were the sources of the convalescent and acute COVID-19 samples. T cells, B-cell-depleted T cells, or PBMCs provided the cDNA or gDNA that served as material.

In the study's own analysis: Nucleated cell counts were estimated from reference gene primer amplification. Only in-frame clones appear in the TCRdb table, and some are missing; sequencing was by immunoSEQ multiplex PCR. D and trimming come from the DNA, and the V and J calls and clone size come from that table. Altogether approximately 330,000 clones are present, 70% to 90% being singletons, with the ten largest covering about 3.9%. The CDR3 consists of 13 residues. The germline V and J ends were trimmed by 1 base and 7 bases, with 11 bases remaining between them. Germline lookup yields CDR1 SQVTM and CDR2 ANQGSEA.

Sequencing was performed on peripheral blood. The rearrangement uses TRBV29-1 and TRBJ1-3; D gene ambiguous. The clonotype comes from a woman aged 50 to 65 with active or convalescent COVID-19. CDR3 amino acids: CSVEGTPGNTIYF. DNA for the CDR3: TGCAGCGTTGAAGGGACTCCGGGGAACACCATATATTTT.